Following are 9 T cell receptor beta chains from one sample sequenced in a study of CD8+CD57+ T cells in acquired aplastic anemia. Patients selected for sequencing had displayed CD8+CD57+ cell expansion by flow cytometry. Profiles of TCR beta VDJ and CDR3 were generated from a genomic DNA template. In TCRdb, the reads were re-called with MiXCR into one record per CDR3 protein. Of 270,000 or so distinct CDR3 sequences in the sample, 82% are singletons; the top ten hold around 40%. Sequencing input: sorted CD4+, CD8+, or CD8+CD57+ T cells (not recorded which) from PBMCs. These receptors were obtained from a human donor with aplastic anemia.

This sequence joins TRBV6-9 and TRBJ2-6; 15 positions match TRBD2. V gave up 10 bases and J gave up 4 bases; unmatched junction bases: 26. The V gene's germline CDR1 is MNHGY and CDR2 SVAAGI. The CDR3 extends over 23 amino acids. The CDR3 here is CATKPRRQGLAGGLGGGANVLTF. Here the CDR3 DNA reads TGTGCCACCAAGCCCCGGAGGCAGGGACTAGCGGGGGGTTTAGGGGGAGGGGCCAACGTCCTGACTTTC.

In the case of this clonotype: Its ends do not fully match the called genes, so a read error is possible. The chain combines TRBV7-2 with TRBJ2-7; weak D call: TRBD1 (5 bases). This CDR3 is built from 14 residues. Per the germline V gene, CDR1 is SGHTA and CDR2 is FQGNSA. CDR3 in amino acids: CASSAGSVSPLHFF. CDR3 DNA: TGTGCCAGCAGCGCAGGGTCTGTGTCACCCCTCCACTTTTTC.

This clonotype was counted a single time. The junction and the germline gene differ at one end; a read error may be behind it. The rearrangement joins TRBV7-6 to TRBJ2-3; D is undetermined. The CDR3 spans 14 residues. From germline, CDR1 is SGHVS and CDR2 FNYEAQ. CDR3 amino acids: CASSSTAEREAFFF. The CDR3 bases are TGTGCCAGCAGCTCCACTGCAGAGCGTGAAGCTTTCTTTTTT.

On this clonotype: Compared with germline, one end of the junction differs, possibly owing to a read error. The gene calls are TRBV14 and TRBJ1-5; D is perhaps TRBD1 (5 bases). The length of the CDR3 is 14 residues. CDR1 is SGHDN and CDR2 is FVKESK in the germline V gene. CDR3 bases: TGTGCCAGCAGCCAGGGGGGTCACGAGCAGCACCTCGATTTT. This sequence encodes CASSQGGHEQHLDF.

On this clonotype itself: One end of the junction is discordant with germline, which a read error may explain. V and J are TRBV5-5 and TRBJ1-6, with TRBD1 matching 7 bases. The CDR3 loop spans 15 amino acids. The germline V gene has CDR1 SGHKS and CDR2 YYEKEE (reference sequence). The CDR3 is CASSAGQAGNSPLHF. DNA for the CDR3: TGCGCCAGCAGCGCTGGACAGGCAGGGAATTCACCCCTCCACTTT.

This chain uses TRBV5-4 with TRBJ1-5; D gene ambiguous. V gave up 0 bases and J gave up 3 bases, with 10 bases separating them. Per germline, CDR1 SGHNT and CDR2 YYREEE (reference sequence). The CDR3 sequence is 15 residues long. The CDR3 DNA reads as TGTGCCAGCAGCTTGGAGAGGGTTAACAATCAGCCCCAGCATTTT. Protein: CASSLERVNNQPQHF. The variable domain in full, with the rest retrieved from reference TRBV5-4 and TRBJ1-5, is ETGVTQSPTHLIKTRGQQVTLRCSSQSGHNTVSWYQQALGQGPQFIFQYYREEENGRGNFPPRFSGLQFPNYSSELNVNALELDDSALYLCASSLERVNNQPQHFGDGTRLSIL.

With respect to this clonotype: Mismatch with germline at one junction end may stem from a read error. The chain couples TRBV2 to TRBJ1-1; D is tentatively TRBD1 or TRBD2 (5 bases each). TRBJ2-5 explains the end of the DNA better; the J call may be wrong. Per germline, CDR1 SNHLY and CDR2 FYNNEI. This CDR3 has 15 amino acids. DNA for the CDR3: TGTGCCAGCAGCGAAGAGCTGGGAGCAGGGGAGACCCAGTACTTC. This gives the protein CASSEELGAGETQYF.

In this sample, this clonotype turned up a few times. A much larger clone is a single base away; this may be a read error. The rearrangement joins TRBV10-3 to TRBJ2-5; D possibly uses TRBD1 or TRBD2 (5 bases each). This CDR3 is 13 amino acids long. V gave up 2 bases and J gave up 8 bases, with 12 bases separating them. Germline loops: CDR1 ENHRY, CDR2 SYGVKD. The CDR3 region has the DNA TGTGCCATCAGTGAGGCGACAGCGGACACCCAGTACTTC. This codes for CAISEATADTQYF.

Comments on this clonotype: Mismatch with germline at one junction end may stem from a read error. This chain joins TRBV9 and TRBJ1-2; D possibly corresponds to TRBD1 (6 bases). Germline-derived CDR1 and CDR2 are SGDLS and YYNGEE. CDR3 length: 15 amino acids. CDR3 sequence: CASSLTGGAGFGYTF. In DNA, the CDR3 is TGTGCTAGCAGCTTGACAGGAGGCGCCGGGTTTGGCTACACCTTC.